This TCR beta chain was found in a study of T-cell memory formation after mild COVID-19. Study in general: Largely donor-specific TCR clusters were found.

CDR1 SQVTM and CDR2 ANQGSEA come from the germline V gene. Trimming left V 5 bases short and J 8 bases short, with 12 bases between. This CDR3 spans 11 amino acids. Study-wide results and limits: Among clones peaking at day 37 in the second wave, SARS-CoV-2 specificity remained unconfirmed.

This clonotype appeared a few times. What it binds is unknown. MiXCR, applied by TCRdb to the 5' RACE reads, yields one record per CDR3 protein. The sample yields almost 350,000 distinct CDR3 sequences, 20% to 25% seen once. The sequenced sample consisted of PBMCs or a T cell subset sorted from them (not recorded which). The receptor comes from a man aged 18 to 35 who had mild COVID-19 (a few samples of this study predate the infection). Cell type and time point are not known. This sequence joins TRBV29-1 and TRBJ1-1; possible D gene TRBD1, 5 bases. CDR3 DNA sequence: TGCAGCGTTAAGGTGCAGGGAGAAGCTTTCTTT. This sequence encodes CSVKVQGEAFF.